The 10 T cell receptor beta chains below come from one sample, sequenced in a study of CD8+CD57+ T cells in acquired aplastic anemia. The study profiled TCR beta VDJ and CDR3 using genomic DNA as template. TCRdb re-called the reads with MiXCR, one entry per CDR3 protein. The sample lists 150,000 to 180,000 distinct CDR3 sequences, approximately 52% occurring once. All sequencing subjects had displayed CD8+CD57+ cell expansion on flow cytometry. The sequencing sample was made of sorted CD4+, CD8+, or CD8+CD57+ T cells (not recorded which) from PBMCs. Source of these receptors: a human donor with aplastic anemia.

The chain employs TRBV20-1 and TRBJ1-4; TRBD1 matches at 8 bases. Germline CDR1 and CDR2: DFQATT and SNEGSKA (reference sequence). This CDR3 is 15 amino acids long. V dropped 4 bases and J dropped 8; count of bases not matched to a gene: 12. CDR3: CSATQMAGGQEKLFF. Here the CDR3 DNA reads TGCAGTGCTACCCAGATGGCAGGGGGCCAGGAAAAACTGTTTTTT.

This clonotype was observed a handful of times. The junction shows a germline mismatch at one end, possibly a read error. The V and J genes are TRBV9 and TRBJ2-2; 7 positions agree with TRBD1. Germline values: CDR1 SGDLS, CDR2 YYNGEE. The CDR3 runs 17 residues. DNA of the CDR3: TGTGCCAGCAGCCCCTATCGAGAGACAGGGAACACCGGGGAGCTGCTTTTT. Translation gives CASSPYRETGNTGELLF.

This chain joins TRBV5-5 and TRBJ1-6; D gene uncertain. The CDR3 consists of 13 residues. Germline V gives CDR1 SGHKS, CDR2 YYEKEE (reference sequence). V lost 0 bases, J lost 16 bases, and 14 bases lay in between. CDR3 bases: TGTGCCAGCAGCTTGGGGGCGGCCGGGGAGCTCCACTTT. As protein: CASSLGAAGELHF.

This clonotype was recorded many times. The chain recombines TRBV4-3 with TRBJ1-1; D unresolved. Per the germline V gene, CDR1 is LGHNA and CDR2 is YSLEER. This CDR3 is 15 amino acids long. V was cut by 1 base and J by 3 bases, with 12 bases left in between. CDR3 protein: CASSQGVLGHTEAFF. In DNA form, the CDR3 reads TGCGCCAGCAGCCAAGGAGTTCTGGGTCACACTGAAGCTTTCTTT.

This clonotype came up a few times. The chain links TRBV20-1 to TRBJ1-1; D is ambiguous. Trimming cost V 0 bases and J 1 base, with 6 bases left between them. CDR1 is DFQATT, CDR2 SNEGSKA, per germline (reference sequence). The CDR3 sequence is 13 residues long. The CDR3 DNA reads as TGCAGTGCTAGAGACGATAGGAACACTGAAGCTTTCTTT. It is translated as CSARDDRNTEAFF.

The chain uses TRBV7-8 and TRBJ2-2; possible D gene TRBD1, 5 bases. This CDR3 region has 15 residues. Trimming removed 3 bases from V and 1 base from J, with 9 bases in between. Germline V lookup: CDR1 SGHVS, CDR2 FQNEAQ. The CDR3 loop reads CASSFGRVNTGELFF. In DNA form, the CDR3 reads TGTGCCAGCAGCTTCGGCAGGGTGAACACCGGGGAGCTGTTTTTT.

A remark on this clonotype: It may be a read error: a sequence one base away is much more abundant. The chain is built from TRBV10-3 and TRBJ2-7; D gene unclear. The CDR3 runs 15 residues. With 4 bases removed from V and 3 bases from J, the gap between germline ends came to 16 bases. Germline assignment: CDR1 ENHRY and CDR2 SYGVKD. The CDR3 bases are TGTGCCATCAGTGCTAGAGATGCGGCAGACTACGAGCAGTACTTC. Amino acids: CAISARDAADYEQYF.

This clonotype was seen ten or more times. The CDR3 region is CASSFQETQYF. The CDR3, as DNA: TGTGCCAGCAGCTTCCAAGAGACCCAGTACTTC. The gene calls are TRBV13 and TRBJ2-5; D unclear. Trimming pared 3 bases from V and 1 base from J, leaving 0 bases between. Germline lookup yields CDR1 PRHDT and CDR2 FYEKMQ (reference sequence). The CDR3 contains 11 residues.

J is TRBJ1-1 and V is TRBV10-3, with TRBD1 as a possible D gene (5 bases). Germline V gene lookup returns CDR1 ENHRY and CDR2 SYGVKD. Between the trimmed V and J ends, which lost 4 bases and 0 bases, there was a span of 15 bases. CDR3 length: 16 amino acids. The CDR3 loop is CAISVGGPEMNTEAFF. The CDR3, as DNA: TGTGCCATCAGTGTGGGGGGACCAGAGATGAACACTGAAGCTTTCTTT.

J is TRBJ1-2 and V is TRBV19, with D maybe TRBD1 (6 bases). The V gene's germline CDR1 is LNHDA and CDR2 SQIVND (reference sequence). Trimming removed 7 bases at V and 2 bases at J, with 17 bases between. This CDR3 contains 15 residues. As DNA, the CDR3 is TGTGCCAGTACCACCGACCCCAGGGGAAACTATGGCTACACCTTC. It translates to CASTTDPRGNYGYTF.